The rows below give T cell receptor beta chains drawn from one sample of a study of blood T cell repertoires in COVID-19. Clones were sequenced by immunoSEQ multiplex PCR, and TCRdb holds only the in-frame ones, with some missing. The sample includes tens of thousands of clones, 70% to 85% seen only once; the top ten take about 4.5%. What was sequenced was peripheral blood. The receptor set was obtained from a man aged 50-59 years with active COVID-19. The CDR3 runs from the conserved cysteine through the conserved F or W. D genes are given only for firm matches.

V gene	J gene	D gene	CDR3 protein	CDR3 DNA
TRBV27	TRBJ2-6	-	CASTGRSGANVLTF	TGTGCCAGCACAGGGCGCTCTGGGGCCAACGTCCTGACTTTC
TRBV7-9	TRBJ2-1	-	CASSLNDHYYNEQFF	TGTGCCAGCAGCTTAAACGACCACTACTACAATGAGCAGTTCTTC
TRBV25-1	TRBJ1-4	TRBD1	CASRMTGGNEKLFF	TGTGCCAGCAGAATGACAGGGGGTAATGAAAAACTGTTTTTT
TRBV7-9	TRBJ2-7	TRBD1	CASSLGGIGTGLREQYF	TGTGCCAGCAGCTTAGGGGGGATCGGGACAGGGTTGAGGGAGCAGTACTTC
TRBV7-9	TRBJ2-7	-	CASSAEATSYEQYF	TGTGCCAGCAGCGCAGAGGCAACCTCCTACGAGCAGTACTTC
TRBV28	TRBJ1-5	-	CASSLAQSRNQPQHF	TGTGCCAGCAGTTTAGCCCAAAGTAGAAATCAGCCCCAGCATTTT
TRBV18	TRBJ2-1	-	CASSPVGNEQFF	TGTGCCAGCTCACCCGTCGGGAATGAGCAGTTCTTC
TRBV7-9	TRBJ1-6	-	CASSQPTGNSPLHF	TGTGCCAGCAGCCAGCCTACAGGTAATTCACCCCTCCACTTT
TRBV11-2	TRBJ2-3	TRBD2	CASSLGASGGLTDTQYF	TGTGCCAGCAGCTTAGGGGCTAGCGGGGGGCTCACAGATACGCAGTATTTT
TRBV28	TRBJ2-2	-	CASSIAGLHTGELFF	TGTGCCAGCAGTATCGCGGGTCTACACACCGGGGAGCTGTTTTTT
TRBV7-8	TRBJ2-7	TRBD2	CASSLAEGLGGIVEQYF	TGTGCCAGCAGCTTAGCGGAGGGGTTGGGGGGGATAGTCGAGCAGTACTTC
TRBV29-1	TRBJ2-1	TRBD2	CSVEDGGEQFF	TGCAGCGTTGAAGACGGGGGGGAGCAGTTCTTC
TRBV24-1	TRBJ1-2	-	CATSDFRGGYTF	TGTGCCACCAGTGATTTTAGGGGAGGCTACACCTTC
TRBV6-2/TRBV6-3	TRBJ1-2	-	CASSYYDSLNYGYTF	TGTGCCAGCAGTTACTACGACTCCCTTAACTATGGCTACACCTTC